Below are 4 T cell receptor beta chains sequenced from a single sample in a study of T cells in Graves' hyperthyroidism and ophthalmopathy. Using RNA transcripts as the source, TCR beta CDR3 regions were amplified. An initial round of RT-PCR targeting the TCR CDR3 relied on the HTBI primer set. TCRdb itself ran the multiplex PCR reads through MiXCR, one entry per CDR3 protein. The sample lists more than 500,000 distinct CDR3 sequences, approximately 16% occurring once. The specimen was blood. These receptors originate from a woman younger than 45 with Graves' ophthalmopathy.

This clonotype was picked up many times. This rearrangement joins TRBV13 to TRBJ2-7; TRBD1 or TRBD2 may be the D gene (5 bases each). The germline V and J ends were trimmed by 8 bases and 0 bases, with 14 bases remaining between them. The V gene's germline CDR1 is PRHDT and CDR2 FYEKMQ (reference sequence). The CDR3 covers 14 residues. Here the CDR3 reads CASRKGGGSYEQYF. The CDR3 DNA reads TGTGCCAGCCGAAAAGGTGGGGGCTCCTACGAGCAGTACTTC.

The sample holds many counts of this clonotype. The CDR3 nucleotides read TGCGCCAGCAGCCAGCGGACAGGGGCTCCGAACACTGAAGCTTTCTTT. Amino acids: CASSQRTGAPNTEAFF. V is TRBV4-3 and J is TRBJ1-1; TRBD1 matches at 9 bases. Germline CDR1 LGHNA, CDR2 YSLEER. The ends lost 3 bases at V and 1 base at J; junction bases unmatched: 6. This CDR3 spans 16 amino acids.

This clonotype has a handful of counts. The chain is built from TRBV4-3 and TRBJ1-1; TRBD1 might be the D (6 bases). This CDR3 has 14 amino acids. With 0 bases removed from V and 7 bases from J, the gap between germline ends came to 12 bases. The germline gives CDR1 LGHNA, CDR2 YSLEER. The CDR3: CASSQEAGVDEAFF. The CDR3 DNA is TGCGCCAGCAGCCAAGAGGCAGGGGTGGATGAAGCTTTCTTT.

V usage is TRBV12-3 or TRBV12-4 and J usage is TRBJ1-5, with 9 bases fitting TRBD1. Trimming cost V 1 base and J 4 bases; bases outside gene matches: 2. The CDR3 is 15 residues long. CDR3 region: CASSLGQGVNQPQHF. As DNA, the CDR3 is TGTGCCAGCAGTTTAGGACAGGGGGTGAATCAGCCCCAGCATTTT.